Here is one T cell receptor (beta chain) with its context. The ends were cut back, 2 bases at V and 4 bases at J, with 9 bases in the middle. The CDR3 extends over 14 amino acids. Germline V gene sequence: CDR1 SNHLY, CDR2 FYNNEI. The source of the sample is a study of blood T cell repertoires in COVID-19. Study-level background: Material from acute and convalescent COVID-19 was sourced from the United States, Italy and Spain. PBMCs, B-cell-depleted T cells, or T cells provided the cDNA or gDNA that made up the material.

Generated by immunoSEQ multiplex PCR, the TCRdb table keeps only in-frame clones and is missing some. The sample includes some 68,000 clones, 90% seen only once; the top ten take roughly 0.53%. A Seattle source enrolled patients during active infection and followed them longitudinally. The V call is TRBV2, the J call TRBJ1-5, with a possible D match to TRBD1 (5 bases). The source of this sequence is a man aged 50 or older with COVID-19, enrolled during active disease. Specimen: peripheral blood. CDR3 coding DNA: TGTGCCAGCAGTGAAAGCCGGGGGAATCAGCCCCAGCATTTT. The encoded protein is CASSESRGNQPQHF.